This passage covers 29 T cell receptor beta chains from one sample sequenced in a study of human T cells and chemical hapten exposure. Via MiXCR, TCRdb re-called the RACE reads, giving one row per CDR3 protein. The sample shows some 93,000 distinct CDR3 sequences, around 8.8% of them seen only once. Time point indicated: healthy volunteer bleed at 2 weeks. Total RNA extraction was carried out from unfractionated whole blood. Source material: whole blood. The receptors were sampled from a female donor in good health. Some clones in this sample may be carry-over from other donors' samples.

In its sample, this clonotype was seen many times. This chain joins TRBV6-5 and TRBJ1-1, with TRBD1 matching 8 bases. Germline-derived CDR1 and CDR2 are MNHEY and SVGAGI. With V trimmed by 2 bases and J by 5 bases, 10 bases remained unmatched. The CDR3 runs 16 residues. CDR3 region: CASSYGQGAVLTEAFF. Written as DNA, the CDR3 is TGTGCCAGCAGTTACGGTCAGGGGGCTGTACTGACTGAAGCTTTCTTT.

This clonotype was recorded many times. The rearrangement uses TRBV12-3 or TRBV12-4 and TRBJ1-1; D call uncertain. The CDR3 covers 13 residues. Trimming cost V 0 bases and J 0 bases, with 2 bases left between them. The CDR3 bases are TGTGCCAGCAGTTTAGCAGTGAACACTGAAGCTTTCTTT. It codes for CASSLAVNTEAFF.

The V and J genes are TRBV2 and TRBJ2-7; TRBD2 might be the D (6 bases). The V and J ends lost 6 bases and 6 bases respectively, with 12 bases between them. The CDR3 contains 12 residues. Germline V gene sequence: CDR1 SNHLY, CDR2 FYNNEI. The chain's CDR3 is CASRLEAGEQYF. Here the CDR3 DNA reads TGTGCCAGCAGGCTTGAAGCGGGCGAGCAGTACTTC.

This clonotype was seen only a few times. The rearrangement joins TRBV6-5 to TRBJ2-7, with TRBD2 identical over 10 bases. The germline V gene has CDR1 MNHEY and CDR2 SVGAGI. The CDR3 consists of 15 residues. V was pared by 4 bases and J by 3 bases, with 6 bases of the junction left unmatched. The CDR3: CASSSLAGALYEQYF. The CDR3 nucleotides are TGTGCCAGCAGTTCCCTAGCGGGAGCCCTCTACGAGCAGTACTTC.

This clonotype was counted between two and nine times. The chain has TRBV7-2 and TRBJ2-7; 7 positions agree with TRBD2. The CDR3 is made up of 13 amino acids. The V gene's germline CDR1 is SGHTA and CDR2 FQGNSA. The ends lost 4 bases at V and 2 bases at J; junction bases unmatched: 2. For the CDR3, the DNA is TGTGCCAGCAGCTCACTAGCGACCTACGAGCAGTACTTC. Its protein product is CASSSLATYEQYF.

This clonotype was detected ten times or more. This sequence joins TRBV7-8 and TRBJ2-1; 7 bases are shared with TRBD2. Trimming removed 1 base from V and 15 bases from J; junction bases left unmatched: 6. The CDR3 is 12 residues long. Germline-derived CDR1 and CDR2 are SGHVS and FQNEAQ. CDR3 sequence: CASSLVSGLPFF. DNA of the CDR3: TGTGCCAGCAGCTTAGTTAGCGGGCTGCCGTTCTTC. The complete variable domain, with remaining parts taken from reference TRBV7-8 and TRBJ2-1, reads GAGVSQSPRYKVAKRGQDVALRCDPISGHVSLFWYQQALGQGPEFLTYFQNEAQLDKSGLPSDRFFAERPEGSVSTLKIQRTQQEDSAVYLCASSLVSGLPFFGPGTRLTVL.

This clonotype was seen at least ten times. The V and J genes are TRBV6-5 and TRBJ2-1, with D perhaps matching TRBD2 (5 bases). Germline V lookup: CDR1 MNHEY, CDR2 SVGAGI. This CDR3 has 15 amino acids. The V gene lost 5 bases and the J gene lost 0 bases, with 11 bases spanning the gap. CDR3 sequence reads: CASSPVGVSYNEQFF. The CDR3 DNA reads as TGTGCCAGCAGTCCCGTCGGGGTCTCCTACAATGAGCAGTTCTTC.

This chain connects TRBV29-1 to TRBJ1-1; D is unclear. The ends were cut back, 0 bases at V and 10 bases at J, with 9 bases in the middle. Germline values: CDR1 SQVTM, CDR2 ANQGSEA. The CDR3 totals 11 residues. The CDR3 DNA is TGCAGCGTTGAAGAAAGGGAAGGAGCTTTCTTT. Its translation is CSVEEREGAFF.

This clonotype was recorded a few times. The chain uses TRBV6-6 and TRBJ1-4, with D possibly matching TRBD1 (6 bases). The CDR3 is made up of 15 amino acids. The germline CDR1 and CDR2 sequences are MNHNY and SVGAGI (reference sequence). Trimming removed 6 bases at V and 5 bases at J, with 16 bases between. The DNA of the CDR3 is TGTGCCAGCAGGTCCTCAGGGGAGCTAAATGAAAAACTGTTTTTT. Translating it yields CASRSSGELNEKLFF.

CDR3 amino acids: CASISDTQYF. The CDR3 bases are TGTGCCAGCATCTCAGATACGCAGTATTTT. The chain is built from TRBV7-9 and TRBJ2-3, with no clear D. The V gene's germline CDR1 is SEHNR and CDR2 FQNEAQ (reference sequence). Trimming took 7 bases from V and 4 from J, leaving 3 bases between them. This CDR3 has 10 residues.

CDR3 sequence (DNA): TGTGCCTGGAGTGTAGAAGGCAATGAGCAGTTCTTC. Translation gives CAWSVEGNEQFF. The chain joins TRBV30 to TRBJ2-1, with D unresolved. V lost 0 bases and J lost 6, with 6 bases in between. This CDR3 has 12 amino acids. Germline loops: CDR1 GTSNPN, CDR2 SVGIG (reference sequence). The full variable domain, with the rest looked up from reference TRBV30 and TRBJ2-1, is SQTIHQWPATLVQPVGSPLSLECTVEGTSNPNLYWYRQAAGRGLQLLFYSVGIGQISSEVPQNLSASRPQDRQFILSSKKLLLSDSGFYLCAWSVEGNEQFFGPGTRLTVL.

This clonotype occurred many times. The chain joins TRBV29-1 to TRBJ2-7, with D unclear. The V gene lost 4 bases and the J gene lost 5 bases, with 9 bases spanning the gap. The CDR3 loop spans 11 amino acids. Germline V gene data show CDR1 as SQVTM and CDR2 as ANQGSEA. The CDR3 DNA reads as TGCAGCGTTGTACCGCCCCACGAGCAGTACTTC. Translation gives CSVVPPHEQYF.

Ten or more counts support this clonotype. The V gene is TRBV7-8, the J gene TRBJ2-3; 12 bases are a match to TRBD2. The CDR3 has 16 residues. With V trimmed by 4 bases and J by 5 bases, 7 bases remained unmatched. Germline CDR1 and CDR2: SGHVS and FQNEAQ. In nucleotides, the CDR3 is TGTGCCAGCAGCTATGGACTAGCGGGATACGGAGATACGCAGTATTTT. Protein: CASSYGLAGYGDTQYF.

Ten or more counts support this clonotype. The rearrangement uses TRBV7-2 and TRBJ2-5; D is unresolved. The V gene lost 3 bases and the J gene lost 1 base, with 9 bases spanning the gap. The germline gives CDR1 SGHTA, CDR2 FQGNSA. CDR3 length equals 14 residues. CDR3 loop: CASSLDRVQETQYF. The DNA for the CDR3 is TGTGCCAGCAGCTTGGACCGGGTCCAAGAGACCCAGTACTTC. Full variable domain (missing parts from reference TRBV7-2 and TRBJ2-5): GAGVSQSPSNKVTEKGKDVELRCDPISGHTALYWYRQSLGQGLEFLIYFQGNSAPDKSGLPSDRFSAERTGGSVSTLTIQRTQQEDSAVYLCASSLDRVQETQYFGPGTRLLVL.

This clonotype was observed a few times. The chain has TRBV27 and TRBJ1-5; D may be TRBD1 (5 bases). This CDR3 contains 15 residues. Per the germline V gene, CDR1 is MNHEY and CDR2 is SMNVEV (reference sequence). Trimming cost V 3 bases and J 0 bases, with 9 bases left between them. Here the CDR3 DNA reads TGTGCCAGCAGTTTGCGACAGTATAGCAATCAGCCCCAGCATTTT. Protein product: CASSLRQYSNQPQHF.

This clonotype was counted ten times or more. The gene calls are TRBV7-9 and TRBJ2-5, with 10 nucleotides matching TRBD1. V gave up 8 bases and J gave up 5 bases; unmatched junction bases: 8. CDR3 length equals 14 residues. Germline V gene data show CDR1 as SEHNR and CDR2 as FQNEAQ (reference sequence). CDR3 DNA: TGTGCCAGCTACATGACAGGGGGCACGGAGACCCAGTACTTC. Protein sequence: CASYMTGGTETQYF.

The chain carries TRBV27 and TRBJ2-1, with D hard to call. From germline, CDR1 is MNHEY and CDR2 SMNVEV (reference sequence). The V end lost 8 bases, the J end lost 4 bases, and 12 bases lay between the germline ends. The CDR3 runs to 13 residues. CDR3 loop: CASADLLYNEQFF. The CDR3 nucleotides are TGTGCCAGCGCTGACTTATTGTACAATGAGCAGTTCTTC.

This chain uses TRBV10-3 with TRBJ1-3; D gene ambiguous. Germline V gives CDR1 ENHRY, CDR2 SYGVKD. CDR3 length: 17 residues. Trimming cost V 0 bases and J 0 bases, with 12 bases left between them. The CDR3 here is CAISESQDPYSGNTIYF. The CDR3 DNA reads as TGTGCCATCAGTGAGTCCCAGGACCCGTACTCTGGAAACACCATATATTTT.

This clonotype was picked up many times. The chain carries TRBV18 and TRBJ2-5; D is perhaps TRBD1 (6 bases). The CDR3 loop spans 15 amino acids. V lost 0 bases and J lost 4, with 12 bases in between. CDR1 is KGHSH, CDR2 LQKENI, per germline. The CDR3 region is CASSPPTGTRETQYF. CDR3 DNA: TGTGCCAGCTCACCACCCACAGGGACCCGAGAGACCCAGTACTTC.

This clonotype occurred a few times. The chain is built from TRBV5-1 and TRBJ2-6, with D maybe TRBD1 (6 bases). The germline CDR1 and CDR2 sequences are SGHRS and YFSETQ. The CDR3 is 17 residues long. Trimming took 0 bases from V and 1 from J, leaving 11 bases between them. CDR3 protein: CASSLVPQGSGANVLTF. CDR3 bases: TGCGCCAGCAGCTTGGTCCCTCAGGGGTCTGGGGCCAACGTCCTGACTTTC.

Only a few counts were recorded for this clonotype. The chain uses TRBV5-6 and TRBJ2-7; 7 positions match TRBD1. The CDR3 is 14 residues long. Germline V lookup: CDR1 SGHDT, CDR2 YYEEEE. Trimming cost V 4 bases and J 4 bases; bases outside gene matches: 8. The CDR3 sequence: CASSLTGTPYEQYF. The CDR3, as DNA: TGTGCCAGCAGCCTGACAGGGACCCCTTACGAGCAGTACTTC.

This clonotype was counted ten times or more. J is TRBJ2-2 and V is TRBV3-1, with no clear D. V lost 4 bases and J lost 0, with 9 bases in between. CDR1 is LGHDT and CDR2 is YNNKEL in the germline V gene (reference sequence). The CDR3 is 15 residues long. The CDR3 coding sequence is TGTGCCAGCAGCCCTATACACTCGAACACCGGGGAGCTGTTTTTT. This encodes CASSPIHSNTGELFF.

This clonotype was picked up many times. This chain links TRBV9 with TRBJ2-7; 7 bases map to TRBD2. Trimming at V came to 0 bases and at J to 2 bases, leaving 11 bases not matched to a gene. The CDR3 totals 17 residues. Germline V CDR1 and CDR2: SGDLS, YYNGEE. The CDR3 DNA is TGTGCCAGCAGCGTAGCCGGCAGTAGCGGGTCGCCCTACGAGCAGTACTTC. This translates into CASSVAGSSGSPYEQYF.

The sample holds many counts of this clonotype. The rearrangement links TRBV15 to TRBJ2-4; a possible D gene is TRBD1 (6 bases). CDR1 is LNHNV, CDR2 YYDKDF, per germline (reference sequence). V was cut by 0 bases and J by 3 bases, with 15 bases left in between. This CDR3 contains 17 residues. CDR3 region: CATSRDRGTLGKNIQYF. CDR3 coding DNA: TGTGCCACCAGCAGAGATAGGGGGACCCTAGGCAAAAACATTCAGTACTTC.

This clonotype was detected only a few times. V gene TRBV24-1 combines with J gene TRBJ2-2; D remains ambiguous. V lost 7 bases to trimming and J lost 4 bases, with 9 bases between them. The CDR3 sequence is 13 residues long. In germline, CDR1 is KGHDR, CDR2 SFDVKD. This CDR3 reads CATRATATGELFF. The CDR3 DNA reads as TGTGCCACCAGAGCGACCGCCACCGGGGAGCTGTTTTTT.

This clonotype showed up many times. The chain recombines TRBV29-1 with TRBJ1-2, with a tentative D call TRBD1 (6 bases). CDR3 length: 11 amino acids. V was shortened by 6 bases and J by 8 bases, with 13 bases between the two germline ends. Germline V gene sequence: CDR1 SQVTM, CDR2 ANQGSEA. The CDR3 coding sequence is TGCAGCGTACCAGGGGTTCGAGGCTACACCTTC. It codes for CSVPGVRGYTF.

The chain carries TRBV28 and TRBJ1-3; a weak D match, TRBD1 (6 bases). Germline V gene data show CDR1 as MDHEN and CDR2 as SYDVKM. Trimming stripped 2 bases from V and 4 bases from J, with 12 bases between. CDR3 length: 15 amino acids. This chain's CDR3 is CASSLVFTGGNTIYF. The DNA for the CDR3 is TGTGCCAGCAGTTTAGTATTCACAGGGGGAAACACCATATATTTT.

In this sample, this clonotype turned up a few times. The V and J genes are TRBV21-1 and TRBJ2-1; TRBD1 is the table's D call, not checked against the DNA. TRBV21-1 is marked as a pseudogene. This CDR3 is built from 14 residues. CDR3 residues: CASSNRGSYNEQFF. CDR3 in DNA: TGTGCCAGCAGCAACCGGGGGTCCTACAATGAGCAGTTCTTC.

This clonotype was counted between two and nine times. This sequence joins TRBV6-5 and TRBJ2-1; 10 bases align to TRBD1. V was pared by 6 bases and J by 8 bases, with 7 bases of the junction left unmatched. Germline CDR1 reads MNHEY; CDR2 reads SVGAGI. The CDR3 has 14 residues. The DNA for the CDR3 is TGTGCCAGCAGGTCCGGGACAGGGGTGGATGAGCAGTTCTTC. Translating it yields CASRSGTGVDEQFF.